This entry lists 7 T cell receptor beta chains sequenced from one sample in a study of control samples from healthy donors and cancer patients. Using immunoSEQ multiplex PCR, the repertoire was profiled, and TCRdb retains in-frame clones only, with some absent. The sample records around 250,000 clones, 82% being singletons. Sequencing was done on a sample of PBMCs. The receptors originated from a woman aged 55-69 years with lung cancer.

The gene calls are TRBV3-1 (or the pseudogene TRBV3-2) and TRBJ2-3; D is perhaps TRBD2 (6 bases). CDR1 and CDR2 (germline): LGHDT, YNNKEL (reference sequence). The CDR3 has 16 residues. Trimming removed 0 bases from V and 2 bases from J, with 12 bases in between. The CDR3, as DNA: TGTGCCAGCAGCCAAGATTGGGGCGGGGCCACAGATACGCAGTATTTT. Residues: CASSQDWGGATDTQYF.

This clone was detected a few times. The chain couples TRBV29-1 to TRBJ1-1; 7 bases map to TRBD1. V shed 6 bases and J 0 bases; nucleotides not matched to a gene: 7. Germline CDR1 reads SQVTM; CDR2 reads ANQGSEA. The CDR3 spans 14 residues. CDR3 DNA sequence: TGCAGCGTGGACTGGGGACAGATGAACACTGAAGCTTTCTTT. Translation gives CSVDWGQMNTEAFF.

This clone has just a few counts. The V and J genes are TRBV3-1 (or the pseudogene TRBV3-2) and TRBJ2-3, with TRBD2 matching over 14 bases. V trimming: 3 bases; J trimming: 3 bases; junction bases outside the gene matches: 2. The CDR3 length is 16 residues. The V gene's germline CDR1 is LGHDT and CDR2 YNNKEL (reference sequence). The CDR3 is CASSHGTSGGTDTQYF. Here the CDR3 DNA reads TGTGCCAGCAGCCATGGGACTAGCGGGGGAACAGATACGCAGTATTTT.

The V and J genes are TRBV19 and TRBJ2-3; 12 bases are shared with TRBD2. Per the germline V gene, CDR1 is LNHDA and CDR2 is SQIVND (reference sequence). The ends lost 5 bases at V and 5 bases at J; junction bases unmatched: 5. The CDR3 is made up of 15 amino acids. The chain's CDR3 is CASSAPGLAGDTQYF. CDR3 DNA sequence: TGTGCCAGTAGTGCACCGGGACTAGCGGGAGATACGCAGTATTTT.

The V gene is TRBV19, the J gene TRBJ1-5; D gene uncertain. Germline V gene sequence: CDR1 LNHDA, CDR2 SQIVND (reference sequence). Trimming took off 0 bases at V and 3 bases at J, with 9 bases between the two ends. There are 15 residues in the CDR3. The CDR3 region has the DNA TGTGCCAGTAGTATAGATGCGGGATTCAATCAGCCCCAGCATTTT. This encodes CASSIDAGFNQPQHF.

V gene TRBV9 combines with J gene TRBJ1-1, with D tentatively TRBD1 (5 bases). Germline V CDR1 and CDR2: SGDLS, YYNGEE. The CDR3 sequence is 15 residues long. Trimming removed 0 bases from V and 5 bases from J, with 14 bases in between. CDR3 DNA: TGTGCCAGCAGCGTAGCTGGGGCCGCAGGGACTGAAGCTTTCTTT. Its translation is CASSVAGAAGTEAFF.

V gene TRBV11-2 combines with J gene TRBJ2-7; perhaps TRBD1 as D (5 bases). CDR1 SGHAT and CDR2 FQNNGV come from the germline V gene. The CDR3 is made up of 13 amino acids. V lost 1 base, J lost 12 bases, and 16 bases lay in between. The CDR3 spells CASSLVPDSLGYF. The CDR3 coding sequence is TGTGCCAGCAGCTTAGTCCCCGACAGTTTGGGGTACTTC.